What follows are 6 T cell receptor beta chains derived from one specimen sequenced in a study of T-cell memory formation after mild COVID-19. TCRdb passed the 5' RACE reads through MiXCR, listing each CDR3 protein once. The sample carries over 300,000 distinct CDR3 sequences, approximately 22% recorded once. The specimen was PBMCs or a T cell subset sorted from them (not recorded which). These TCRs come from a man aged 18 to 35 who had mild COVID-19 (a few samples of this study predate the infection). Cell type and time point are not known.

The chain carries TRBV6-6 and TRBJ1-1; D is uncertain. Trimming removed 2 bases from V and 4 bases from J, with 5 bases in between. This CDR3 is 12 amino acids long. CDR1 and CDR2 (germline): MNHNY, SVGAGI (reference sequence). The CDR3 loop reads CASSYTGTEAFF. The DNA for the CDR3 is TGTGCCAGCAGTTACACGGGCACTGAAGCTTTCTTT.

The chain is built from TRBV5-6 and TRBJ2-7; no reliable D call. Between the trimmed V and J ends, which lost 5 bases and 2 bases, there was a span of 14 bases. The CDR3 length is 14 residues. CDR1 SGHDT and CDR2 YYEEEE come from the germline V gene. CDR3 nucleotides: TGTGCCAGCAGGGCTGACTGGAACACCTACGAGCAGTACTTC. Protein: CASRADWNTYEQYF.

The chain uses TRBV20-1 and TRBJ2-5; D might be TRBD2 (7 bases). This CDR3 region has 14 residues. The germline gives CDR1 DFQATT, CDR2 SNEGSKA (reference sequence). Between the trimmed V and J ends, which lost 3 bases and 5 bases, there was a span of 16 bases. The CDR3 DNA reads TGCAGTGCTAGTACGGGGGGCCCGGGGGAGACCCAGTACTTC. Amino acids: CSASTGGPGETQYF.

V and J are TRBV7-9 and TRBJ1-1; no definite D call. The CDR3 totals 15 residues. Trimming removed 4 bases at V and 3 bases at J, with 15 bases between. In germline, CDR1 is SEHNR, CDR2 FQNEAQ (reference sequence). CDR3: CASSSAEFVDTEAFF. CDR3 nucleotides: TGTGCCAGCAGCTCGGCAGAGTTCGTGGACACTGAAGCTTTCTTT.

This rearrangement joins TRBV4-1 to TRBJ1-2; D gene ambiguous. Germline loops: CDR1 MGHRA, CDR2 YSYEKL. The length of the CDR3 is 18 residues. The V gene lost 1 base and the J gene lost 2 bases, with 20 bases spanning the gap. The CDR3, as DNA: TGCGCCAGCAGCCAAGCAATCGTTGTGCCTCTAAGAAACTATGGCTACACCTTC. This encodes CASSQAIVVPLRNYGYTF.

This clonotype has more than one count but fewer than ten. The chain joins TRBV7-9 to TRBJ1-4; maybe TRBD1 (6 bases). Trimming shortened V by 3 bases and J by 3 bases, and 8 bases separated the two germline ends. The germline V gene encodes CDR1 SEHNR and CDR2 FQNEAQ (reference sequence). The CDR3 consists of 14 residues. Written as DNA, the CDR3 is TGTGCCAGCAGCTTCCGACAGGCTAATGAAAAACTGTTTTTT. This translates into CASSFRQANEKLFF. The full variable domain, rest sourced from reference TRBV7-9 and TRBJ1-4, is DTGVSQNPRHKITKRGQNVTFRCDPISEHNRLYWYRQTLGQGPEFLTYFQNEAQLEKSRLLSDRFSAERPKGSFSTLEIQRTEQGDSAMYLCASSFRQANEKLFFGSGTQLSVL.